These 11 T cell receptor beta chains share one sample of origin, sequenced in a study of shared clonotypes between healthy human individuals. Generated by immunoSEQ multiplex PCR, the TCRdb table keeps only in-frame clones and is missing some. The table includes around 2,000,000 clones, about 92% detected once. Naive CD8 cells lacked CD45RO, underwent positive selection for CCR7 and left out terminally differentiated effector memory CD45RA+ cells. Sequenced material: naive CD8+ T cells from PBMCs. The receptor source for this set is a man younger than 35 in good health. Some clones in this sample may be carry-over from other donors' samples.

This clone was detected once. This chain's CDR3 is CASSALSGDIQYF. Here the CDR3 DNA reads TGTGCCAGCAGTGCCCTATCTGGCGACATTCAGTACTTC. The chain recombines TRBV25-1 with TRBJ2-4; D remains unclear. Germline lookup yields CDR1 MGHDK and CDR2 SYGVNS. The CDR3 covers 13 residues. Trimming removed 4 bases from V and 8 bases from J, with 12 bases in between.

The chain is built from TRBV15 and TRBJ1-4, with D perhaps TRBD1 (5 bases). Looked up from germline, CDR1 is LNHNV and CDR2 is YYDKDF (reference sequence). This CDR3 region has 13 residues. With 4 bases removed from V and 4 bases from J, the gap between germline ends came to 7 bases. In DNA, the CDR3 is TGTGCCACCAGCAAGGGGCTTAATGAAAAACTGTTTTTT. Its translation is CATSKGLNEKLFF.

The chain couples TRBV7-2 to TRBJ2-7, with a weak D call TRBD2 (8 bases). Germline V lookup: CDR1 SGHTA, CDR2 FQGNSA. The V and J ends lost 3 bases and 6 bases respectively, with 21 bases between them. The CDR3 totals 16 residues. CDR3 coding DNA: TGTGCCAGCAGCTTTCCGACAGGGCGGGAGGTAGGCGAGCAGTACTTC. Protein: CASSFPTGREVGEQYF.

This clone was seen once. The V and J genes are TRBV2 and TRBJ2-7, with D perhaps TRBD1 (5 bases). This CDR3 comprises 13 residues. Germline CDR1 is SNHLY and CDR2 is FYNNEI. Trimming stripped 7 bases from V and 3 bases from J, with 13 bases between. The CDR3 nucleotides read TGTGCCAGCAAAGGGGCCTCTGTCTACGAGCAGTACTTC. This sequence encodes CASKGASVYEQYF.

DNA of the CDR3: TGTGCCAGGGAGAGTAGCAACCAAGAGACCCAGTACTTC. Amino acids: CARESSNQETQYF. This chain joins TRBV2 and TRBJ2-5, with D hard to call. Germline CDR1 is SNHLY and CDR2 is FYNNEI. V lost 9 bases and J lost 0, with 11 bases in between. The CDR3 spans 13 residues. Complete variable domain (other parts from reference TRBV2 and TRBJ2-5): EPEVTQTPSHQVTQMGQEVILRCVPISNHLYFYWYRQILGQKVEFLVSFYNNEISEKSEIFDDQFSVERPDGSNFTLKIRSTKLEDSAMYFCARESSNQETQYFGPGTRLLVL.

The CDR3, as DNA: TGTGCCAGCAGCTTTCGGGAATCCTACAATGAGCAGTTCTTC. Translation: CASSFRESYNEQFF. The chain couples TRBV7-2 to TRBJ2-1, with D possibly being TRBD2 (5 bases). The CDR3 runs to 14 residues. CDR1 is SGHTA, CDR2 FQGNSA, per germline. V dropped 3 bases and J dropped 1 base, with 7 bases sitting between them.

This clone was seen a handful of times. CDR3: CASSPRTDTEAFF. CDR3 coding DNA: TGTGCCAGCAGCCCTCGGACAGACACTGAAGCTTTCTTT. The V call is TRBV7-2, the J call TRBJ1-1, with D possibly being TRBD1 (6 bases). CDR3 length equals 13 residues. Germline V CDR1 and CDR2: SGHTA, FQGNSA. V was cut by 5 bases and J by 3 bases, with 10 bases left in between.

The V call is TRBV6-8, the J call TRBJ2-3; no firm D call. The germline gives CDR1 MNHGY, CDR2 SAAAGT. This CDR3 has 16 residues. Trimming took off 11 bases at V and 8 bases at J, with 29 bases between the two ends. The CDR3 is CAGENRRRDSAGTQYF. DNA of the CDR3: TGTGCCGGAGAGAATCGCAGAAGGGATTCCGCCGGTACGCAGTATTTT.

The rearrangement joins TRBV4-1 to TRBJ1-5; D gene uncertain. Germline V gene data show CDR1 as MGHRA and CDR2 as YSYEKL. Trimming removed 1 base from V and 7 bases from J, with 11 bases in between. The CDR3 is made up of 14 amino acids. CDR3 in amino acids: CASSQVLIGQPQHF. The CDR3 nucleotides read TGCGCCAGCAGCCAAGTTCTTATCGGCCAGCCCCAGCATTTT.

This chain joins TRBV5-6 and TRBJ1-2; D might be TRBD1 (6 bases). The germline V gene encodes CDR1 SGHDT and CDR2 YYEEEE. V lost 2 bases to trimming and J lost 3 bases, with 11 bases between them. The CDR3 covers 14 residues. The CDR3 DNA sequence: TGTGCCAGCAGCTTCCAGGGGTCGCACTATGGCTACACCTTC. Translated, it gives CASSFQGSHYGYTF. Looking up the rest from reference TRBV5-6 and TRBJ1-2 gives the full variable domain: DAGVTQSPTHLIKTRGQQVTLRCSPKSGHDTVSWYQQALGQGPQFIFQYYEEEERQRGNFPDRFSGHQFPNYSSELNVNALLLGDSALYLCASSFQGSHYGYTFGSGTRLTVV.

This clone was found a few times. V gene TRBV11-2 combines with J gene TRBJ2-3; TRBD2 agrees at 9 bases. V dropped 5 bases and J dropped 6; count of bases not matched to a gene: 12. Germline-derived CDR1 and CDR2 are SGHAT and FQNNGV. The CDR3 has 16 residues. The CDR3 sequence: CASSVGTSSLRDTQYF. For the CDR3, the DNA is TGTGCCAGCAGCGTCGGGACTAGCTCCCTTCGGGATACGCAGTATTTT.